These 21 T cell receptor beta chains share one sample of origin, sequenced in a study of regulatory T cells in long-lasting Graves disease. The time point here: persistent/refractory GD, antithyroid drugs over 5 years with positive TRAb. RNA extracted from PBMCs served as the sequencing template. iRepertoire HTBI primers and Arm-PCR of CDR3 regions built TCR beta libraries. In TCRdb, the multiplex PCR reads were re-called with MiXCR into one record per CDR3 protein. This repertoire shows over 350,000 distinct CDR3 sequences, around 21% found once; its top ten account for under 25%. Source: peripheral blood mononuclear cells (PBMCs), taken when the disease was refractory, from a patient treated with antithyroid drugs. The receptors stem from a female donor with Graves disease.

This clonotype was seen ten or more times. V usage is TRBV29-1 and J usage is TRBJ2-7; 11 positions match TRBD2. V was pared by 2 bases and J by 0 bases, with 3 bases of the junction left unmatched. Germline V CDR1 and CDR2: SQVTM, ANQGSEA. The CDR3 totals 15 residues. The CDR3 nucleotides read TGCAGCGTTGAATCCGGGACTAGCGGCTCCTACGAGCAGTACTTC. This translates into CSVESGTSGSYEQYF.

The rearrangement links TRBV28 to TRBJ2-7; 10 bases map to TRBD2. The germline V gene has CDR1 MDHEN and CDR2 SYDVKM. The ends lost 3 bases at V and 1 base at J; junction bases unmatched: 9. CDR3 length: 17 residues. The CDR3 here is CASSFGRASGSSYEQYF. Here the CDR3 DNA reads TGTGCCAGCAGTTTCGGCAGGGCTAGCGGGAGTTCCTACGAGCAGTACTTC. The whole variable domain, filled in from reference TRBV28 and TRBJ2-7, reads DVKVTQSSRYLVKRTGEKVFLECVQDMDHENMFWYRQDPGLGLRLIYFSYDVKMKEKGDIPEGYSVSREKKERFSLILESASTNQTSMYLCASSFGRASGSSYEQYFGPGTRLTVT.

Written as DNA, the CDR3 is TGTGCCAGCAGTCTGGACGGCTCTGGAAACACCATATATTTT. Protein: CASSLDGSGNTIYF. J is TRBJ1-3 and V is TRBV12-3 or TRBV12-4; D uncertain. V lost 5 bases to trimming and J lost 0 bases, with 8 bases between them. CDR3 length equals 14 residues.

As to this clonotype: This sequence may be a read error, since a much larger clone differs from it by one base. This chain joins TRBV6-5 and TRBJ2-7; tentatively, D is TRBD2 (5 bases). CDR1 and CDR2 (germline): MNHEY, SVGAGI. The V gene lost 0 bases and the J gene lost 3 bases, with 15 bases spanning the gap. The CDR3 has 16 amino acids. DNA of the CDR3: TGTGCCAGCAGTTACTCGATGCCTATCGGGAACTACGAGCAGTACTTC. The encoded protein is CASSYSMPIGNYEQYF.

CDR3 amino acids: CASSRAHTYEQYF. The CDR3 nucleotides are TGTGCCAGCAGTCGGGCCCACACCTACGAGCAGTACTTC. The chain has TRBV14 and TRBJ2-7, with unresolved D. Trimming took off 6 bases at V and 2 bases at J, with 11 bases between the two ends. There are 13 residues in the CDR3. Germline loops: CDR1 SGHDN, CDR2 FVKESK.

This clonotype has a single count. The J gene is TRBJ2-1, the V gene TRBV20-1; D not resolved. CDR3 size: 15 residues. V gave up 1 base and J gave up 0 bases, with 10 bases separating them. In germline, CDR1 is DFQATT, CDR2 SNEGSKA (reference sequence). CDR3 nucleotide sequence: TGCAGTGCTAGAGCAGGCCACAGCTCCTACAATGAGCAGTTCTTC. Amino acid sequence: CSARAGHSSYNEQFF.

Many counts were recorded for this clonotype. The junction does not match germline at one end; this may be a read error. The chain has TRBV19 and TRBJ1-5; D is perhaps TRBD1 (5 bases). The CDR3 has 17 residues. CDR1 LNHDA and CDR2 SQIVND come from the germline V gene (reference sequence). CDR3 coding DNA: TGTGCCAGTAGTATCCTGGGGGTCCACCACGACCACGAGCACGCCGAGTTT. It yields the protein CASSILGVHHDHEHAEF.

This clonotype was detected once. One end of the junction fails to match germline, which may point to a read error. The chain combines TRBV7-2 with TRBJ1-2; 11 bases fit TRBD1. Germline loops: CDR1 SGHTA, CDR2 FQGNSA. This CDR3 has 15 residues. CDR3 sequence reads: CASSTGGTGGYDYTF. CDR3 bases: TGTGCCAGCAGTACTGGGGGGACAGGGGGTTATGACTACACCTTC.

This clonotype was found many times. The V and J genes are TRBV6-2 or TRBV6-3 and TRBJ2-7, with TRBD2 identical over 10 bases. V lost 2 bases and J lost 2; bases outside the gene matches: 0. This CDR3 has 14 amino acids. Germline CDR1 reads MNHEY; CDR2 reads SVGEGT. The CDR3 loop is CASSYGTSAYEQYF. The CDR3 region has the DNA TGTGCCAGCAGTTACGGGACTAGCGCCTACGAGCAGTACTTC.

The chain links TRBV28 to TRBJ2-3, with D perhaps TRBD2 (5 bases). This CDR3 has 13 residues. V dropped 3 bases and J dropped 7 bases, with 11 bases sitting between them. Germline CDR1 MDHEN, CDR2 SYDVKM. The CDR3 region is CASSFGAGYTQYF. CDR3 sequence (DNA): TGTGCCAGCAGTTTCGGTGCGGGCTATACGCAGTATTTT.

The sample holds many counts of this clonotype. The chain has TRBV7-2 and TRBJ1-5, with TRBD1 as a possible D gene (5 bases). The germline CDR1 and CDR2 sequences are SGHTA and FQGNSA. The CDR3 has 15 amino acids. Between the trimmed V and J ends, which lost 5 bases and 5 bases, there was a span of 16 bases. CDR3 sequence reads: CASSGTGRADQPQHF. The CDR3 DNA is TGTGCCAGCAGCGGGACTGGGCGGGCGGATCAGCCCCAGCATTTT.

The V and J genes are TRBV18 and TRBJ2-2; weak D call: TRBD1 (6 bases). Germline CDR1 KGHSH, CDR2 LQKENI. The CDR3 has 16 residues. V lost 3 bases to trimming and J lost 5 bases, with 16 bases between them. CDR3 sequence: CASSPDRMSLTGELFF. The CDR3 DNA sequence: TGTGCCAGCTCACCTGACAGGATGTCGTTAACCGGGGAGCTGTTTTTT. The full variable domain, its missing parts supplied by reference TRBV18 and TRBJ2-2, is NAGVMQNPRHLVRRRGQEARLRCSPMKGHSHVYWYRQLPEEGLKFMVYLQKENIIDESGMPKERFSAEFPKEGPSILRIQQVVRGDSAAYFCASSPDRMSLTGELFFGEGSRLTVL.

This clonotype was picked up a small number of times. This chain links TRBV7-9 with TRBJ2-2; D uncertain. The V gene lost 5 bases and the J gene lost 0 bases, with 16 bases spanning the gap. The CDR3 is 17 residues long. Germline loops: CDR1 SEHNR, CDR2 FQNEAQ (reference sequence). The CDR3, as DNA: TGTGCCAGCAGCCGCCTTGTTGGCGGAACGAACACCGGGGAGCTGTTTTTT. This codes for CASSRLVGGTNTGELFF.

This clonotype was detected once. This chain connects TRBV18 to TRBJ2-7; D is perhaps TRBD2 (6 bases). V was clipped by 3 bases and J by 7 bases, with 25 bases between them. Germline V lookup: CDR1 KGHSH, CDR2 LQKENI. The CDR3 is 17 amino acids. Here the CDR3 reads CASSPSGGRRGVGEQYF. The CDR3 DNA is TGTGCCAGCTCACCGTCCGGTGGTAGGCGGGGAGTAGGGGAGCAGTACTTC.

This clonotype was found many times. The genes are TRBV28 and TRBJ2-7; 12 bases match TRBD2. Germline V lookup: CDR1 MDHEN, CDR2 SYDVKM. The J segment lost 3 bases and the V segment lost 11 bases, leaving 5 bases of the junction unmatched. The CDR3 is 13 amino acids. This chain's CDR3 is CASRLAGVYEQYF. CDR3 nucleotides: TGTGCCTCCCGACTAGCGGGAGTCTACGAGCAGTACTTC.

In this sample, this clonotype turned up many times. The J gene is TRBJ1-5, the V gene TRBV7-9; D unresolved. The CDR3 is made up of 14 amino acids. Germline V gene data show CDR1 as SEHNR and CDR2 as FQNEAQ (reference sequence). The V and J ends lost 8 bases and 1 base respectively, with 12 bases between them. CDR3 in amino acids: CASFGGFSNQPQHF. The CDR3 DNA sequence: TGTGCCAGCTTTGGCGGATTCAGCAATCAGCCCCAGCATTTT.

This clonotype has ten or more counts. The chain combines TRBV12-3 or TRBV12-4 with TRBJ2-2; TRBD2 matches at 12 bases. Trimming removed 4 bases from V and 7 bases from J; junction bases left unmatched: 7. This CDR3 spans 16 amino acids. This CDR3 reads CASSSWTSGIDGELFF. In nucleotides, the CDR3 is TGTGCCAGCAGTTCATGGACTAGCGGGATCGACGGGGAGCTGTTTTTT.

This sequence joins TRBV5-1 and TRBJ2-1; the match to TRBD2 covers 10 bases. J was trimmed by 15 bases and V by 3 bases; bases with no gene match: 3. In germline, CDR1 is SGHRS, CDR2 YFSETQ. CDR3 size: 11 residues. CDR3 in DNA: TGCGCCAGCAGCTCTAGCGGGAGAACGTTCTTC. Translated: CASSSSGRTFF.

V is TRBV7-9 and J is TRBJ1-2; no firm D call. This CDR3 has 16 amino acids. V lost 1 base and J lost 8, with 20 bases in between. Germline CDR1 is SEHNR and CDR2 is FQNEAQ (reference sequence). CDR3 nucleotide sequence: TGTGCCAGCAGCTTAGACCCAGAAGCCTCCCGAAGAGGCTACACCTTC. This translates into CASSLDPEASRRGYTF.

The gene calls are TRBV20-1 and TRBJ1-4; the D gene is possibly TRBD1 (5 bases). V was clipped by 4 bases and J by 8 bases, with 14 bases between them. The CDR3 is 13 residues long. Germline V gene sequence: CDR1 DFQATT, CDR2 SNEGSKA (reference sequence). The CDR3 nucleotides read TGCAGTGCTACCACCGGGACTCGAGAAAAACTGTTTTTT. It translates to CSATTGTREKLFF.

The chain links TRBV7-9 to TRBJ2-5; D possibly corresponds to TRBD2 (6 bases). The CDR3 contains 13 residues. CDR1 SEHNR and CDR2 FQNEAQ come from the germline V gene (reference sequence). The germline V and J ends were trimmed by 1 base and 8 bases, with 11 bases remaining between them. The CDR3 reads CASSLGQRVTQYF. The CDR3 DNA reads TGTGCCAGCAGCTTAGGTCAGCGGGTTACCCAGTACTTC. The full variable domain, with the rest looked up from reference TRBV7-9 and TRBJ2-5, is DTGVSQNPRHKITKRGQNVTFRCDPISEHNRLYWYRQTLGQGPEFLTYFQNEAQLEKSRLLSDRFSAERPKGSFSTLEIQRTEQGDSAMYLCASSLGQRVTQYFGPGTRLLVL.